The sequence of this T cell receptor (beta chain) was determined in a study of cytomegalovirus exposure and HLA in healthy donors. Overall study results and limits: Sequencing artifact likely explains a cluster of highly shared sequence variants.

Notes on this clone: Its target is unknown.

V lost 6 bases to trimming and J lost 3 bases; unmatched junction nucleotides: 8. Per germline, CDR1 MDHEN and CDR2 SYDVKM. CDR3 length equals 15 residues. The primer mix had 60 Vbeta and 13 Jbeta primers. Profiled with immunoSEQ multiplex PCR; TCRdb holds only in-frame clones, not every one. Of around 150,000 clones in the sample, about 75% were seen once. The chain has TRBV28 and TRBJ1-5, with 7 bases lining up with TRBD1. Specimen: PBMCs. This clonotype originated in a man younger than 30 in good health and CMV-seronegative. DNA for the CDR3: TGTGCCAGCAGCCCATACAGGGGACACAATCAGCCCCAGCATTTT. It specifies CASSPYRGHNQPQHF.